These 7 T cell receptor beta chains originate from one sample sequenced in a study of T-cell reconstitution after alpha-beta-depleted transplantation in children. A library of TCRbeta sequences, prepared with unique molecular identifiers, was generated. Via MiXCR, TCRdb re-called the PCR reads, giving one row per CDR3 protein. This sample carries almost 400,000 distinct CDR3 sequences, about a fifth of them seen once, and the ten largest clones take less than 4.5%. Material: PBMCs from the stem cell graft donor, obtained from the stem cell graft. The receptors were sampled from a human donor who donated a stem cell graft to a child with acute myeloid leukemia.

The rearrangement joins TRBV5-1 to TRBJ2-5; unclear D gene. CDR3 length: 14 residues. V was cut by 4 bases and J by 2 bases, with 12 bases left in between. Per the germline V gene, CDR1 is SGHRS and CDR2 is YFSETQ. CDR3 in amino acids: CASSPGRRQETQYF. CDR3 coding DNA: TGCGCCAGCAGCCCGGGCAGGAGACAAGAGACCCAGTACTTC.

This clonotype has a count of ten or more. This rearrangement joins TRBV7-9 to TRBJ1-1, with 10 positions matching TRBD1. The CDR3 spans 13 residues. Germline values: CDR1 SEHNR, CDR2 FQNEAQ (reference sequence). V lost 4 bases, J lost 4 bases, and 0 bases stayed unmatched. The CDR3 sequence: CASSWDRGTEAFF. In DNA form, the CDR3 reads TGTGCCAGCAGCTGGGACAGGGGCACTGAAGCTTTCTTT.

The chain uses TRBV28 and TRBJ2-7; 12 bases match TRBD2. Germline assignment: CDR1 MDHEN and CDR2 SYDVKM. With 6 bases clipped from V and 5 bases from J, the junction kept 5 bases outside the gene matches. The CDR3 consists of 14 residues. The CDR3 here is CASRASGRVHEQYF. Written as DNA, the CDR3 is TGTGCCAGCAGGGCTAGCGGGAGGGTCCACGAGCAGTACTTC.

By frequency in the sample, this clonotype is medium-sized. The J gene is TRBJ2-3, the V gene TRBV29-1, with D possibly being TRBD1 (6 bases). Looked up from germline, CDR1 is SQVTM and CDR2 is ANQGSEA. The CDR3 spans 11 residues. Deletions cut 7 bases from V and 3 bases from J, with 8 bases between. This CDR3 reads CSGGRTDTQYF. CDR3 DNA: TGCAGCGGGGGGCGGACAGATACGCAGTATTTT.

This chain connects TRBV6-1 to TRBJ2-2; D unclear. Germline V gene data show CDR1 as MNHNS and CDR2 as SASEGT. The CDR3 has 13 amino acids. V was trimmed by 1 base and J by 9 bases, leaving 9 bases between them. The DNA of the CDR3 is TGTGCCAGCAGTGAAGTAGAATGGAGGGAGCTGTTTTTT. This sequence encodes CASSEVEWRELFF.

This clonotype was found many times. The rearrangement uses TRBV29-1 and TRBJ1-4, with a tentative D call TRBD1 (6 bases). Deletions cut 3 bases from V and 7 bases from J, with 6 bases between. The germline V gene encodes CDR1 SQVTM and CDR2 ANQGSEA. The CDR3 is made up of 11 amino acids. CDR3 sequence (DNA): TGCAGCGTTGACAGGGGTGAAAAACTGTTTTTT. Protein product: CSVDRGEKLFF.

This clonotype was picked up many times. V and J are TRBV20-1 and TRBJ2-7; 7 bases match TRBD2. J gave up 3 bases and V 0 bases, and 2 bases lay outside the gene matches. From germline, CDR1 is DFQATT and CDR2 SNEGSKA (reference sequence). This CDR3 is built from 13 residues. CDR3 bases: TGCAGTGCTAGAGATGGGGGGGGCTACGAGCAGTACTTC. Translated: CSARDGGGYEQYF.